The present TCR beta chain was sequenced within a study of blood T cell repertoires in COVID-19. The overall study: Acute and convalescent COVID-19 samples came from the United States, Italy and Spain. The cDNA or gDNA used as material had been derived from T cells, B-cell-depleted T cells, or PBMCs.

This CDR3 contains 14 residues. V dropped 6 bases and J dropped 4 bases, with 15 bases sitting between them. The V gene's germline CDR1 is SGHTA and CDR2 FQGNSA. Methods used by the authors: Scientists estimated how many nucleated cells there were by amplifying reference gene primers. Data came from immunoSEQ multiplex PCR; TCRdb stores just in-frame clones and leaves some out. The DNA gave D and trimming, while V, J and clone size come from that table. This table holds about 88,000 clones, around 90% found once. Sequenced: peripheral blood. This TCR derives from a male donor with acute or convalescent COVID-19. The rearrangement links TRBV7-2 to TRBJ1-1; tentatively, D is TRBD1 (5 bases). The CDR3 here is CASRQVEGLTEAFF. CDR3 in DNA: TGTGCCAGCAGACAAGTGGAGGGGCTCACTGAAGCTTTCTTT.